A selection of T cell receptor beta chains follows, all from one sample in a study of blood T cell repertoires in COVID-19. Libraries were prepared by immunoSEQ multiplex PCR; TCRdb keeps only in-frame clonotypes and omits some of them. The sample has roughly 500,000 clones, about 91% seen once. Sequencing was done on a sample of peripheral blood. These receptors originate from a young man with COVID-19, enrolled during active disease. Each CDR3 is given with its conserved first and last residue. Each record gives: V gene, CDR3 length, D gene, J gene, clone size, CDR3 protein, CDR3 DNA. The D gene is left open where the match is weak. Only some rows state a clone size, as once, few, many or a class for expanded clones.

V gene: TRBV5-6
CDR3 length: 14
D gene: .
J gene: TRBJ2-7
clone size: .
CDR3 protein: CASSLVRRNYEQYF
CDR3 DNA: TGTGCCAGCAGCTTGGTCCGGAGAAACTACGAGCAGTACTTC

V gene: TRBV3-1/TRBV3-2
CDR3 length: 17
D gene: TRBD1
J gene: TRBJ2-6
clone size: .
CDR3 protein: CASSLGQAISGANVLTF
CDR3 DNA: TGTGCCAGCAGCCTCGGACAGGCTATCTCTGGGGCCAACGTCCTGACTTTC

V gene: TRBV6-5
CDR3 length: 14
D gene: TRBD1
J gene: TRBJ1-6
clone size: .
CDR3 protein: CASRYRQGNSPLHF
CDR3 DNA: TGTGCCAGCAGATACCGACAGGGTAATTCACCCCTCCACTTT

V gene: TRBV5-1
CDR3 length: 16
D gene: TRBD2
J gene: TRBJ2-3
clone size: .
CDR3 protein: CASSFNSGRPGDTQYF
CDR3 DNA: TGCGCCAGCAGCTTTAATAGCGGGAGACCAGGAGATACGCAGTATTTT

V gene: TRBV5-1
CDR3 length: 16
D gene: .
J gene: TRBJ2-1
clone size: once
CDR3 protein: CASSLSLLGSNSEQFF
CDR3 DNA: TGCGCCAGCAGCTTGTCGCTGTTGGGTTCTAACAGTGAGCAGTTCTTC

V gene: TRBV19
CDR3 length: 15
D gene: .
J gene: TRBJ1-4
clone size: .
CDR3 protein: CASSRQGLYGEKLFF
CDR3 DNA: TGTGCCAGTAGTAGGCAGGGGCTTTACGGGGAAAAACTGTTTTTT

V gene: TRBV7-8
CDR3 length: 19
D gene: TRBD2
J gene: TRBJ2-6
clone size: .
CDR3 protein: CASSLRAGGKSSGANVLTF
CDR3 DNA: TGTGCCAGCAGCTTACGCGCGGGGGGGAAAAGCTCTGGGGCCAACGTCCTGACTTTC

V gene: TRBV29-1
CDR3 length: 13
D gene: .
J gene: TRBJ2-7
clone size: few
CDR3 protein: CSVPGHLDYEQYF
CDR3 DNA: TGCAGCGTACCGGGACACCTTGACTACGAGCAGTACTTC

V gene: TRBV2
CDR3 length: 15
D gene: TRBD1
J gene: TRBJ2-2
clone size: .
CDR3 protein: CASSGTGGNTGELFF
CDR3 DNA: TGTGCCAGCAGCGGGACAGGGGGTAACACCGGGGAGCTGTTTTTT

V gene: TRBV5-6
CDR3 length: 13
D gene: .
J gene: TRBJ2-5
clone size: .
CDR3 protein: CASSSRLLQTQYF
CDR3 DNA: TGTGCCAGCAGCTCAAGACTCCTCCAGACCCAGTACTTC

V gene: TRBV6-5
CDR3 length: 14
D gene: .
J gene: TRBJ1-3
clone size: .
CDR3 protein: CASRDTGTGNTIYF
CDR3 DNA: TGTGCCAGCAGGGATACAGGGACTGGAAACACCATATATTTT

V gene: TRBV2
CDR3 length: 12
D gene: .
J gene: TRBJ2-1
clone size: .
CDR3 protein: CASNSLGNEQFF
CDR3 DNA: TGTGCCAGCAATTCACTCGGCAATGAGCAGTTCTTC

V gene: TRBV18
CDR3 length: 17
D gene: .
J gene: TRBJ2-1
clone size: .
CDR3 protein: CASSPPGVRSVYNEQFF
CDR3 DNA: TGTGCCAGCTCACCACCAGGCGTCAGGTCGGTTTACAATGAGCAGTTCTTC

V gene: TRBV4-1
CDR3 length: 14
D gene: .
J gene: TRBJ2-4
clone size: .
CDR3 protein: CASSQLLGSSIQYF
CDR3 DNA: TGCGCCAGCAGCCAACTTTTGGGTAGCAGCATTCAGTACTTC

V gene: TRBV5-4
CDR3 length: 16
D gene: .
J gene: TRBJ2-2
clone size: few
CDR3 protein: CASSSWASLNTGELFF
CDR3 DNA: TGTGCCAGCAGCTCCTGGGCGAGCCTCAACACCGGGGAGCTGTTTTTT

V gene: TRBV6-5
CDR3 length: 12
D gene: .
J gene: TRBJ1-2
clone size: .
CDR3 protein: CASRVNRDGYTF
CDR3 DNA: TGTGCCAGCAGAGTTAACAGGGATGGCTACACCTTC

V gene: TRBV5-3
CDR3 length: 14
D gene: .
J gene: TRBJ1-1
clone size: .
CDR3 protein: CARSLGQGNTEAFF
CDR3 DNA: TGTGCCAGAAGCTTGGGGCAGGGGAACACTGAAGCTTTCTTT

V gene: TRBV12-1
CDR3 length: 16
D gene: .
J gene: TRBJ2-2
clone size: .
CDR3 protein: CASSFYRGRNTGELFF
CDR3 DNA: TGTGCCAGCAGCTTTTATAGGGGGAGAAATACCGGGGAGCTGTTTTTT

V gene: TRBV19
CDR3 length: 16
D gene: .
J gene: TRBJ1-1
clone size: .
CDR3 protein: CASSTIPDYPNTEAFF
CDR3 DNA: TGTGCCAGTAGTACAATCCCGGACTATCCCAACACTGAAGCTTTCTTT

V gene: TRBV5-5
CDR3 length: 12
D gene: .
J gene: TRBJ1-2
clone size: .
CDR3 protein: CASSFGVYGYTF
CDR3 DNA: TGTGCCAGCAGCTTCGGGGTCTATGGCTACACCTTC

V gene: TRBV6-5
CDR3 length: 15
D gene: TRBD2
J gene: TRBJ2-1
clone size: .
CDR3 protein: CASSFSGTSYNEQFF
CDR3 DNA: TGTGCCAGCAGCTTTTCCGGGACTAGCTACAATGAGCAGTTCTTC

V gene: TRBV10-3
CDR3 length: 15
D gene: TRBD1
J gene: TRBJ2-3
clone size: .
CDR3 protein: CAISFGTALTDTQYF
CDR3 DNA: TGTGCCATCAGTTTCGGGACAGCCCTCACAGATACGCAGTATTTT